Listed below are T cell receptor beta chains from one sample, sequenced in a study of blood T cell repertoires in COVID-19. Data came from immunoSEQ multiplex PCR; TCRdb stores just in-frame clones and leaves some out. The data show 12,000 or so clones, 82% seen once. The sequencing sample was made of peripheral blood. These TCRs come from a human donor in a cohort sampled during active COVID-19. CDR3s include the opening cysteine and the closing phenylalanine or tryptophan. Not all rows give a size; the values are once, few, many and, for expanded clones, a class.

j_call v_call clone_size cdr3_aa
TRBJ2-2 TRBV7-9 NA CASSLTSPGELFF
TRBJ1-6 TRBV7-9 NA CASSPITGVNYNSPLHF
TRBJ2-7 TRBV30 NA CAFTRLTPHGLNYEQYF
TRBJ1-3 TRBV7-2 NA CASSLGGSGNTIYF
TRBJ2-7 TRBV2 NA CASSEQGAEQYF
TRBJ2-5 TRBV2 NA CASSENSGGDETQYF
TRBJ1-4 TRBV7-3 NA CASSRGLGEKLFF
TRBJ2-4 TRBV11-2 NA CASSPARRVLNIQYF
TRBJ1-2 TRBV3-1/TRBV3-2 NA CASSQRGGWGYTF
TRBJ2-5 TRBV7-3 once CASSRPVSGGEKTQYF
TRBJ2-5 TRBV4-1 NA CASSQDPAGVQETQYF
TRBJ2-3 TRBV27 NA CASSPRTGWTDTQYF
TRBJ1-5 TRBV19 NA CASSIFIGSGIGQPQHF
TRBJ2-3 TRBV7-2 NA CASSPVGTTSTDTQYF
TRBJ1-6 TRBV5-4 NA CASRQGNSPLHF
TRBJ2-6 TRBV7-3 NA CASSSSRYSGANVLTF
TRBJ2-2 TRBV3-1/TRBV3-2 NA CASSRGRGLGTGELFF
TRBJ1-1 TRBV6-1 NA CASSGRTGALRLNTEAFF
TRBJ2-3 TRBV7-4 NA CASISSGGLRNTDTQYF
TRBJ2-2 TRBV18 NA CASSPRASGEAGELFF
TRBJ1-2 TRBV6-5 NA CASSYSERRRNYGYTF
TRBJ2-6 TRBV7-2 NA CASSFRDSGANVLTF
TRBJ2-3 TRBV5-1 NA CASKTGLAGITDTQYF
TRBJ1-5 TRBV5-1 once CASSLGTGSMDQPQHF
TRBJ1-1 TRBV5-5 NA CASSLLFTAEAFF
TRBJ1-2 TRBV6-6 few CASSSRQGAIYGYTF
TRBJ2-5 TRBV21-1 once CASSKRTAPDPETQYF
TRBJ2-1 TRBV27 NA CASSLSDRGIYNEQFF
TRBJ2-7 TRBV30 NA CAWTPRGRGAPYEQYF
TRBJ1-1 TRBV21-1 NA CASPRSGEGTEAFF
TRBJ2-2 TRBV7-6 NA CASSSGQGDTGELFF
TRBJ1-1 TRBV11-2 few CASSRQGAITEAFF
TRBJ1-2 TRBV3-1/TRBV3-2 NA CASSQAPLRGPGYGYTF
TRBJ2-3 TRBV24-1 NA CATSDLYKDTQYF
TRBJ1-2 TRBV6-5 NA CASHRDRVFGYTF
TRBJ2-2 TRBV11-2 few CASNPAGGRFTGELFF
TRBJ2-5 TRBV27 NA CASSLSAAGLETQYF
TRBJ2-3 TRBV18 NA CASSPRRKISTDTQYF
TRBJ2-1 TRBV6-2/TRBV6-3 NA CASSYWQGAGNEQFF
TRBJ1-6 TRBV30 NA CAWRGTGYNSPLHF
TRBJ2-7 TRBV5-1 NA CASSPEAGVGEQYF